The 30 T cell receptor beta chains below come from one sample, sequenced in a study of blood T cell repertoires in COVID-19. TCRdb keeps only in-frame clones here, not all; method: immunoSEQ multiplex PCR. Of a few hundred thousand clones detected, around four fifths appear once; the ten largest clones hold 2.9%. Sequencing input: peripheral blood. The receptors were gathered from a man aged 50 to 60 with active or convalescent COVID-19.

This chain links TRBV5-1 with TRBJ2-7; TRBD2 agrees at 7 bases. This CDR3 spans 15 amino acids. V lost 4 bases and J lost 7; bases outside the gene matches: 14. The V gene's germline CDR1 is SGHRS and CDR2 YFSETQ. CDR3 region: CASSQADNRGDEQYF. The CDR3 DNA reads TGCGCCAGCAGCCAAGCGGACAATCGGGGGGATGAGCAGTACTTC.

The chain carries TRBV5-1 and TRBJ1-1, with TRBD1 matching over 7 bases. The V segment lost 2 bases and the J segment 6 bases; nucleotides outside the gene matches: 4. This CDR3 is built from 13 residues. Per germline, CDR1 SGHRS and CDR2 YFSETQ. The CDR3 loop reads CASSLDRAAEAFF. In nucleotides, the CDR3 is TGCGCCAGCAGCTTAGACAGGGCCGCTGAAGCTTTCTTT.

The V call is TRBV28, the J call TRBJ1-2; D unclear. V was trimmed by 5 bases and J by 0 bases, leaving 7 bases between them. Germline V gene lookup returns CDR1 MDHEN and CDR2 SYDVKM. The CDR3 consists of 13 residues. DNA of the CDR3: TGTGCCAGCAGTGATATAGCTAACTATGGCTACACCTTC. Residues: CASSDIANYGYTF.

The V and J genes are TRBV5-1 and TRBJ1-1; no reliable D call. V lost 3 bases and J 3 bases, leaving 12 bases between the germline ends. The length of the CDR3 is 14 residues. Germline CDR1 is SGHRS and CDR2 is YFSETQ. The CDR3: CASSSPGGDTEAFF. CDR3 bases: TGCGCCAGCAGCTCCCCTGGAGGCGACACTGAAGCTTTCTTT.

The V call is TRBV27, the J call TRBJ2-6; D is perhaps TRBD1 (6 bases). The CDR3 is made up of 16 amino acids. CDR1 MNHEY and CDR2 SMNVEV come from the germline V gene (reference sequence). V lost 3 bases and J 0 bases, leaving 9 bases between the germline ends. In nucleotides, the CDR3 is TGTGCCAGCAGTTTGCAGGGGAGCTCTGGGGCCAACGTCCTGACTTTC. Translation gives CASSLQGSSGANVLTF.

V gene TRBV3-1 (or the pseudogene TRBV3-2) combines with J gene TRBJ2-7, with 9 bases fitting TRBD1. Losses at the gene ends were 0 bases for V and 5 bases for J; bases not matched to a gene: 5. This CDR3 is built from 15 residues. CDR1 and CDR2 from the germline V gene are LGHDT and YNNKEL (reference sequence). The CDR3 here is CASSQDWGTGNEQYF. CDR3 coding DNA: TGTGCCAGCAGCCAAGATTGGGGGACAGGGAACGAGCAGTACTTC.

The chain has TRBV27 and TRBJ1-1; D perhaps matches TRBD1 (6 bases). CDR3 length: 13 amino acids. Germline V lookup: CDR1 MNHEY, CDR2 SMNVEV (reference sequence). The V gene lost 5 bases and the J gene lost 2 bases, with 9 bases spanning the gap. This CDR3 is CASSQQGNTEAFF. CDR3 nucleotide sequence: TGTGCCAGCAGTCAACAGGGTAACACTGAAGCTTTCTTT.

V usage is TRBV19 and J usage is TRBJ1-6; D gene uncertain. This CDR3 comprises 19 residues. Trimming shortened V by 0 bases and J by 0 bases, and 15 bases separated the two germline ends. Germline assignment: CDR1 LNHDA and CDR2 SQIVND (reference sequence). CDR3 region: CASSIEAPGASSYNSPLHF. The CDR3 DNA follows: TGTGCCAGTAGTATAGAGGCTCCAGGCGCGAGCTCCTATAATTCACCCCTCCACTTT.

This clone was recorded only once. The chain couples TRBV6-6 to TRBJ2-3, with 8 nucleotides matching TRBD2. The germline V gene encodes CDR1 MNHNY and CDR2 SVGAGI (reference sequence). Trimming at V came to 6 bases and at J to 11 bases, leaving 19 bases not matched to a gene. CDR3 length equals 16 residues. The CDR3 coding sequence is TGTGCCAGCAGCCCTCGACTCAGCGGGGGCACTAGGGGGCAGTATTTT. As protein: CASSPRLSGGTRGQYF.

The CDR3 here is CASSVVKNIQYF. The CDR3 region has the DNA TGTGCCAGCTCGGTGGTCAAAAACATTCAGTACTTC. The rearrangement links TRBV2 to TRBJ2-4; no clear D. The germline gives CDR1 SNHLY, CDR2 FYNNEI. This CDR3 contains 12 residues. The V end was cut by 8 bases, the J end by 3 bases, with 8 bases between.

The rearrangement uses TRBV30 and TRBJ2-1; 12 bases match TRBD2. CDR1 is GTSNPN and CDR2 is SVGIG in the germline V gene (reference sequence). Losses at the gene ends were 1 base for V and 8 bases for J; bases not matched to a gene: 9. This CDR3 region has 16 residues. The CDR3 loop reads CAWSDLTSGRIYEQFF. The CDR3 coding sequence is TGTGCCTGGAGTGACCTGACTAGCGGGAGAATCTATGAGCAGTTCTTC.

V usage is TRBV7-9 and J usage is TRBJ1-2; 11 nucleotides agree with TRBD1. Germline trimming cut 4 bases from V and 5 bases from J; bases unmatched to any gene: 12. Germline CDR1 is SEHNR and CDR2 is FQNEAQ (reference sequence). This CDR3 spans 17 amino acids. CDR3: CASSSGGWGQGGYGYTF. CDR3 sequence (DNA): TGTGCCAGCAGCTCCGGCGGTTGGGGACAGGGGGGGTATGGCTACACCTTC. The full variable domain, in which reference TRBV7-9 and TRBJ1-2 provide the parts outside the CDR3, is DTGVSQNPRHKITKRGQNVTFRCDPISEHNRLYWYRQTLGQGPEFLTYFQNEAQLEKSRLLSDRFSAERPKGSFSTLEIQRTEQGDSAMYLCASSSGGWGQGGYGYTFGSGTRLTVV.

The rearrangement uses TRBV10-1 and TRBJ2-3; 7 bases are shared with TRBD1. Germline values: CDR1 WNHNN, CDR2 SYGVQD (reference sequence). The ends lost 2 bases at V and 7 bases at J; junction bases unmatched: 6. CDR3 size: 14 residues. In DNA form, the CDR3 reads TGCGCCAGCAGTGAGGCAGACAGGGATAATACGCAGTATTTT. Residues: CASSEADRDNTQYF.

This clone was counted ten times or more. The genes are TRBV29-1 and TRBJ1-2, with TRBD1 as a possible D gene (6 bases). The germline gives CDR1 SQVTM, CDR2 ANQGSEA. This CDR3 has 11 amino acids. V was pared by 6 bases and J by 8 bases, with 13 bases between. Written as DNA, the CDR3 is TGCAGCGTCGGGGGGGCGAGGGGCTACACCTTC. Amino acids: CSVGGARGYTF.

This chain joins TRBV20-1 and TRBJ2-1, with D unclear. CDR3 length equals 10 residues. From germline, CDR1 is DFQATT and CDR2 SNEGSKA (reference sequence). Trimming cost V 4 bases and J 7 bases, with 5 bases left between them. CDR3 sequence reads: CSAMRNEQFF. Here the CDR3 DNA reads TGCAGTGCTATGAGGAATGAGCAGTTCTTC.

This sequence joins TRBV6-5 and TRBJ2-3; a weak D match, TRBD1 (6 bases). The V and J ends lost 6 bases and 2 bases respectively, with 12 bases between them. CDR1 and CDR2 from the germline V gene are MNHEY and SVGAGI. The CDR3 loop spans 14 amino acids. DNA for the CDR3: TGTGCCAGCAGCAGAGGACAGACCACAGATACGCAGTATTTT. Translated: CASSRGQTTDTQYF.

The V and J genes are TRBV15 and TRBJ1-5; no definite D call. This CDR3 region has 13 residues. V lost 0 bases and J 6 bases, leaving 6 bases between the germline ends. Germline values: CDR1 LNHNV, CDR2 YYDKDF (reference sequence). CDR3 sequence reads: CATSREKPQPQHF. As DNA, the CDR3 is TGTGCCACCAGCAGAGAAAAGCCTCAGCCCCAGCATTTT.

The gene calls are TRBV30 and TRBJ1-5; no reliable D call. Germline V gene data show CDR1 as GTSNPN and CDR2 as SVGIG (reference sequence). This CDR3 region has 15 residues. V lost 0 bases to trimming and J lost 2 bases, with 11 bases between them. The CDR3 reads CAWSVPPGRNQPQHF. Written as DNA, the CDR3 is TGTGCCTGGAGTGTACCTCCGGGTCGCAATCAGCCCCAGCATTTT.

Details on this clone: This sequence may be a read error, since a much larger clone differs from it by one base. The chain has TRBV5-1 and TRBJ1-3; D not resolved. Germline-derived CDR1 and CDR2 are SGHRS and YFSETQ. The CDR3 is made up of 14 amino acids. Trimming removed 0 bases from V and 0 bases from J, with 4 bases in between. The CDR3 DNA sequence: TGCGCCAGCAGCTTGGGACTCTCTGGAAACACCATATATTTT. Translating gives CASSLGLSGNTIYF.

The chain is built from TRBV20-1 and TRBJ1-1, with D tentatively TRBD1 (6 bases). Germline loops: CDR1 DFQATT, CDR2 SNEGSKA (reference sequence). The CDR3 contains 14 residues. Trimming stripped 3 bases from V and 0 bases from J, with 11 bases between. The CDR3 spells CSASYRALNTEAFF. The CDR3, as DNA: TGCAGTGCTAGTTACAGGGCCCTGAACACTGAAGCTTTCTTT.

V usage is TRBV7-6 and J usage is TRBJ1-4; 7 nucleotides align to TRBD1. J gave up 7 bases and V 7 bases, and 6 bases lay outside the gene matches. Germline loops: CDR1 SGHVS, CDR2 FNYEAQ. The CDR3 length is 13 residues. CDR3 sequence (DNA): TGTGCCAGCACTAAGGGACAGTTTGAAAAACTGTTTTTT. Residues: CASTKGQFEKLFF.

This clone was recorded a few times. The V call is TRBV20-1, the J call TRBJ1-1; D gene ambiguous. Germline V lookup: CDR1 DFQATT, CDR2 SNEGSKA (reference sequence). The CDR3 has 10 amino acids. V lost 3 bases and J lost 7, with 6 bases in between. The CDR3 region is CSASTGEAFF. The CDR3 DNA follows: TGCAGTGCTAGTACGGGTGAAGCTTTCTTT.

This clone was seen many times. The chain uses TRBV3-1 (or the pseudogene TRBV3-2) and TRBJ1-1, with 7 bases matching TRBD1. CDR1 and CDR2 (germline): LGHDT, YNNKEL (reference sequence). V dropped 5 bases and J dropped 7; count of bases not matched to a gene: 4. The length of the CDR3 is 12 residues. CDR3 nucleotide sequence: TGTGCCAGCAGCGAAGGGGACAGTGAAGCTTTCTTT. Translation gives CASSEGDSEAFF.

The V gene is TRBV28, the J gene TRBJ1-2; D is unresolved. CDR1 MDHEN and CDR2 SYDVKM come from the germline V gene. Trimming removed 4 bases from V and 4 bases from J, with 7 bases in between. The CDR3 is made up of 12 amino acids. The CDR3 DNA follows: TGTGCCAGCAGTTCAACAGCCTATGGCTACACCTTC. Its translation is CASSSTAYGYTF.

This clone was seen a few times. This chain uses TRBV27 with TRBJ2-7, with a possible D match to TRBD2 (6 bases). Germline lookup yields CDR1 MNHEY and CDR2 SMNVEV (reference sequence). This CDR3 region has 14 residues. Trimming took 2 bases from V and 0 from J, leaving 8 bases between them. The CDR3 is CASSLGEDSYEQYF. The DNA for the CDR3 is TGTGCCAGCAGTTTAGGGGAGGACTCCTACGAGCAGTACTTC.

This chain connects TRBV7-8 to TRBJ1-1, with 7 bases fitting TRBD1. The CDR3 loop spans 13 amino acids. Germline trimming cut 1 base from V and 7 bases from J; bases unmatched to any gene: 3. Germline assignment: CDR1 SGHVS and CDR2 FQNEAQ. The CDR3 DNA sequence: TGTGCCAGCAGCTTAGGGCAGGGGGGTGAAGCTTTCTTT. Residues: CASSLGQGGEAFF.

The chain is built from TRBV28 and TRBJ2-1, with 8 bases matching TRBD2. After removal of 6 bases from V and 3 bases from J, the junction contained 4 bases not matched to a gene. The CDR3 runs 14 residues. Germline V CDR1 and CDR2: MDHEN, SYDVKM. CDR3 bases: TGTGCCAGCAGAACTAGCGGCATCTACAATGAGCAGTTCTTC. It is translated as CASRTSGIYNEQFF.

This chain connects TRBV5-4 to TRBJ1-1; no clear D gene. CDR1 and CDR2 from the germline V gene are SGHNT and YYREEE (reference sequence). The CDR3 is 14 amino acids. The V end lost 0 bases, the J end lost 3 bases, and 9 bases lay between the germline ends. The CDR3 region is CASSLELPYTEAFF. For the CDR3, the DNA is TGTGCCAGCAGCTTGGAACTGCCCTACACTGAAGCTTTCTTT.

J is TRBJ2-1 and V is TRBV4-1; D might be TRBD2 (6 bases). V lost 1 base to trimming and J lost 11 bases, with 21 bases between them. Germline V gene data show CDR1 as MGHRA and CDR2 as YSYEKL. This CDR3 has 16 amino acids. The CDR3 spells CASSQAPVPGALKQFF. CDR3 nucleotides: TGCGCCAGCAGCCAAGCACCGGTACCGGGAGCTTTAAAGCAGTTCTTC.

J is TRBJ2-5 and V is TRBV7-2; TRBD2 agrees at 11 bases. V was pared by 5 bases and J by 0 bases, with 5 bases of the junction left unmatched. Germline V gene lookup returns CDR1 SGHTA and CDR2 FQGNSA. This CDR3 spans 16 amino acids. In DNA, the CDR3 is TGTGCCAGCAGCGACCTAGCGGGGGGTTACCAAGAGACCCAGTACTTC. Translating it yields CASSDLAGGYQETQYF.